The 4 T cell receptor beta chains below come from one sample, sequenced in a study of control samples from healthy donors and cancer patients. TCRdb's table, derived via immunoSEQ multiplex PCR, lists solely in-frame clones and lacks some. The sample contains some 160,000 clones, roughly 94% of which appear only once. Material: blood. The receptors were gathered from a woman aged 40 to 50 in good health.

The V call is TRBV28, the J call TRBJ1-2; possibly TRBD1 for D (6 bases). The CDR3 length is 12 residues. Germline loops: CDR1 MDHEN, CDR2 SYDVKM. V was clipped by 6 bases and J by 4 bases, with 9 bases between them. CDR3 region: CASSQQGYGYTF. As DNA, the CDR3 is TGTGCCAGCAGCCAACAGGGCTATGGCTACACCTTC.

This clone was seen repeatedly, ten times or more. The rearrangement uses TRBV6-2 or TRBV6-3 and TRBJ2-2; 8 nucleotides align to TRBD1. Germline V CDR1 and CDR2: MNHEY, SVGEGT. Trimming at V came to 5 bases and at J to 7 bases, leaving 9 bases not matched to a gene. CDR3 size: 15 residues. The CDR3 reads CASSLGQGEVGELFF. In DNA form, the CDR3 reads TGTGCCAGCAGTCTCGGACAGGGTGAGGTCGGGGAGCTGTTTTTT.

DNA for the CDR3: TGTGCCAGCAGCGAAGCCAGGGGGCAGCGTGGCTACACCTTC. Encoded protein: CASSEARGQRGYTF. The rearrangement links TRBV9 to TRBJ1-2, with 8 bases that match TRBD1. Germline CDR1 reads SGDLS; CDR2 reads YYNGEE. The CDR3 is made up of 14 amino acids. V was clipped by 3 bases and J by 7 bases; unmatched bases: 8.

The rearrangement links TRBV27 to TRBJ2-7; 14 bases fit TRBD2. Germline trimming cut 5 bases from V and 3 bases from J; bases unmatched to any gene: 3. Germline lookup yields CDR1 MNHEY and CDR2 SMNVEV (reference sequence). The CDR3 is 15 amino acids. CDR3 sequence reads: CASSLGTSGSYEQYF. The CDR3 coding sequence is TGTGCCAGCAGTCTGGGGACTAGCGGGAGCTACGAGCAGTACTTC.